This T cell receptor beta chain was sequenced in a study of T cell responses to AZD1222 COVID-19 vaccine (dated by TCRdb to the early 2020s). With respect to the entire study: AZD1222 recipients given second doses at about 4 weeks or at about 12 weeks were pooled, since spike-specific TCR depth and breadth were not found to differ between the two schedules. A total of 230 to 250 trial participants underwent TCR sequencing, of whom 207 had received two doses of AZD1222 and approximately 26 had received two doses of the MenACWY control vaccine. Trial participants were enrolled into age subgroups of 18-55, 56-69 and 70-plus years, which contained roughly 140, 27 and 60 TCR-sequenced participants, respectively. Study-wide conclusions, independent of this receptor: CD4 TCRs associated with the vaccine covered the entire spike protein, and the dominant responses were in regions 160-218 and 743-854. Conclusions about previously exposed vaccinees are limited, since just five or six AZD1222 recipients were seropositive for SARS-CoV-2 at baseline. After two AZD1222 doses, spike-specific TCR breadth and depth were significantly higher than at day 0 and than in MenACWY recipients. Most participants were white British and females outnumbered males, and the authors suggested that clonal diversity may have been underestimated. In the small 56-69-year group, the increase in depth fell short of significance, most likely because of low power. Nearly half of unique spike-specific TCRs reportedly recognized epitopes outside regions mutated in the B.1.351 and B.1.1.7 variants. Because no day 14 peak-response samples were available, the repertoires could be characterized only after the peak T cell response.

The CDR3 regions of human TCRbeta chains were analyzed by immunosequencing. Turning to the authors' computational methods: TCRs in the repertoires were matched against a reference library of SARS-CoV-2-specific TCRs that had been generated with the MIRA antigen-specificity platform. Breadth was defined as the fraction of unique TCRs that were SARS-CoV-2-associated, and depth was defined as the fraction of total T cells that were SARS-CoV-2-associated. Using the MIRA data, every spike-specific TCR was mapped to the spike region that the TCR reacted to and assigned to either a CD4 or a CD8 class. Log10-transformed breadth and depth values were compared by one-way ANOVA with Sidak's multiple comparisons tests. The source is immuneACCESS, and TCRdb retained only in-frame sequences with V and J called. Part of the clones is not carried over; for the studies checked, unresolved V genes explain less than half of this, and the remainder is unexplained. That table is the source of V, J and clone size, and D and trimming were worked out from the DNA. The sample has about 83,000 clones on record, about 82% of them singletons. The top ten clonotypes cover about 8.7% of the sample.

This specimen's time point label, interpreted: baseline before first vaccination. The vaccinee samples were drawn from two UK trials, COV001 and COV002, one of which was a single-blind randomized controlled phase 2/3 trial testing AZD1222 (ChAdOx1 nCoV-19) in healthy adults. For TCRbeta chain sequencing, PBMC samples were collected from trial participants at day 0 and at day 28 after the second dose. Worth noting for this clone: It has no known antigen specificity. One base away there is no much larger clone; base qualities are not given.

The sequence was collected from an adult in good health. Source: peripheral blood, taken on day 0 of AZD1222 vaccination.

The CDR3 in this case is CASSTRTGNMAEAFF. The DNA reads as follows: TGTGCCAGCAGCACTCGGACAGGGAATATGGCTGAAGCTTTCTTT. The chain was built from TRBV5-4 and TRBJ1-1, and TRBD1 matches 8 of the central bases. Per the germline V gene (reference sequence), SGHNT is the CDR1 and YYREEE is the CDR2. At the junction V is shortened by 4 bases and J by 6 bases; bases outside the gene matches: 11. From the cysteine through the phenylalanine, the CDR3 covers 15 amino acids. Only CDR3 DNA remains: 45 bases, in frame from the first base.